The 21 T cell receptor beta chains presented below share a single source sample, sequenced in a study of blood T cells in healthy people across ages. Sample-barcoded 5' priming and a J-beta primer mix drove a second PCR of 7 to 11 cycles. One entry per CDR3 protein, called by TCRdb with MiXCR from the 5' RACE reads. The top ten clones hold around 0.75% of a sample with roughly 1,100,000 distinct CDR3 sequences, almost 25% of them seen once. The same data also went into a second study, on T cells of mothers and their children.

Sequencing was carried out using blood. These receptors were taken from a girl aged 2 to 10 in good health.

The V and J genes are TRBV7-2 and TRBJ2-1, with D perhaps TRBD2 (7 bases). The CDR3 consists of 16 residues. Germline V CDR1 and CDR2: SGHTA, FQGNSA. V was cut by 5 bases and J by 6 bases, with 20 bases left in between. The CDR3 protein is CASSALGAGVGNEQFF. The DNA of the CDR3 is TGTGCCAGCAGCGCCCTGGGGGCGGGGGTTGGCAATGAGCAGTTCTTC.

Written as DNA, the CDR3 is TGTGCCAGCAGCTTAGTCCTTGGGCAGGACGAGCAGTACTTC. It encodes CASSLVLGQDEQYF. The chain combines TRBV11-3 with TRBJ2-7; no clear D gene. V was trimmed by 1 base and J by 5 bases, leaving 12 bases between them. The CDR3 totals 14 residues. CDR1 and CDR2 (germline): SGHNT, YENEEA.

This sequence joins TRBV20-1 and TRBJ2-4; weak D call: TRBD1 (6 bases). Germline V gene data show CDR1 as DFQATT and CDR2 as SNEGSKA (reference sequence). This CDR3 has 13 residues. Trimming removed 3 bases from V and 4 bases from J, with 10 bases in between. The chain's CDR3 is CSASWDTKNIQYF. The CDR3 DNA follows: TGCAGTGCTAGCTGGGACACTAAAAACATTCAGTACTTC.

This clonotype turned up a few times. One junction end disagrees with the germline gene, perhaps due to a read error. The gene calls are TRBV12-5 and TRBJ2-5, with D possibly matching TRBD1 (5 bases). Germline-derived CDR1 and CDR2 are LGHNT and FRNRAP. This CDR3 spans 13 amino acids. The CDR3 DNA follows: TGTGCTAGTGGTTTGGGACAGCAAGAGACCCGGTACTTC. Encoded protein: CASGLGQQETRYF.

The V gene is TRBV20-1, the J gene TRBJ2-5; 8 nucleotides align to TRBD2. With the DNA end fitting TRBJ2-1 better, the J assignment may be wrong. Per germline, CDR1 DFQATT and CDR2 SNEGSKA (reference sequence). The CDR3 has 14 residues. The CDR3 loop is CSALTSGPYNEQFF. For the CDR3, the DNA is TGCAGTGCTTTAACTAGCGGCCCGTACAATGAGCAGTTCTTC.

This chain links TRBV2 with TRBJ2-5; 7 bases are shared with TRBD1. The CDR3 contains 17 residues. The germline V gene has CDR1 SNHLY and CDR2 FYNNEI. V lost 5 bases, J lost 3 bases, and 15 bases stayed unmatched. CDR3 in DNA: TGTGCCAGCAGTCGCAGACAGGGAGTCGAAGGAAAAGAGACCCAGTACTTC. Its translation: CASSRRQGVEGKETQYF.

There are many counts of this clonotype. The J gene is TRBJ1-1, the V gene TRBV7-2; D remains unclear. This CDR3 has 11 amino acids. In germline, CDR1 is SGHTA, CDR2 FQGNSA. V lost 3 bases and J 4 bases, leaving 3 bases between the germline ends. Here the CDR3 reads CASSFVTEAFF. The CDR3 nucleotides are TGTGCCAGCAGCTTTGTCACTGAAGCTTTCTTT.

V usage is TRBV4-2 and J usage is TRBJ1-4; D is possibly TRBD1 (6 bases). Germline V gene lookup returns CDR1 LGHNA and CDR2 YNFKEQ. The CDR3 length is 18 residues. The ends were cut back, 0 bases at V and 0 bases at J, with 14 bases in the middle. The CDR3 sequence is CASSQEVLGGTTNEKLFF. The DNA of the CDR3 is TGTGCCAGCAGCCAAGAGGTTCTCGGGGGCACAACTAATGAAAAACTGTTTTTT.

V and J are TRBV30 and TRBJ1-1, with D unclear. Germline CDR1 reads GTSNPN; CDR2 reads SVGIG (reference sequence). This CDR3 spans 13 amino acids. The V end was cut by 0 bases, the J end by 0 bases, with 5 bases between. As DNA, the CDR3 is TGTGCCTGGAGTGTTGGGATGAACACTGAAGCTTTCTTT. This codes for CAWSVGMNTEAFF.

On this clonotype: Sequence at one end of the junction differs from germline and may be a read error. The chain carries TRBV11-1 and TRBJ2-7; D possibly corresponds to TRBD1 (7 bases). The CDR3 has 15 residues. The V gene's germline CDR1 is SGHAT and CDR2 FQDESV (reference sequence). CDR3 nucleotides: TGTGCTAGCAGCTCAACCGTACAGGGGAGGTACGAGCAGTACTTC. Its translation is CASSSTVQGRYEQYF.

The genes are TRBV11-2 and TRBJ1-2; 7 bases are shared with TRBD1. The CDR3 is 16 residues long. The V and J ends lost 0 bases and 4 bases, in that order; junction bases with no gene match: 8. Germline V gives CDR1 SGHAT, CDR2 FQNNGV. CDR3 DNA: TGTGCCAGCAGCTTAGACCCGACAGGGATCCCCTATGGCTACACCTTC. This translates into CASSLDPTGIPYGYTF.

The genes are TRBV5-1 and TRBJ2-7; unclear D gene. Germline V CDR1 and CDR2: SGHRS, YFSETQ. The CDR3 loop spans 15 amino acids. Trimming pared 0 bases from V and 6 bases from J, leaving 16 bases between. CDR3 amino acids: CASSLGSGPFGEQYF. The CDR3 nucleotides read TGCGCCAGCAGCTTGGGATCCGGGCCCTTCGGCGAGCAGTACTTC.

V and J are TRBV2 and TRBJ2-1, with D tentatively TRBD1 (6 bases). Germline values: CDR1 SNHLY, CDR2 FYNNEI. The V end was cut by 8 bases, the J end by 0 bases, with 14 bases between. The CDR3 is made up of 15 amino acids. CDR3 region: CASRRADSSYNEQFF. CDR3 bases: TGTGCCAGCCGCCGGGCGGACAGCTCCTACAATGAGCAGTTCTTC.

This clonotype was counted a few times. The chain joins TRBV6-5 to TRBJ1-6, with 7 bases identical to TRBD1. Germline trimming cut 0 bases from V and 4 bases from J; bases unmatched to any gene: 0. Per the germline V gene, CDR1 is MNHEY and CDR2 is SVGAGI. This CDR3 contains 15 residues. CDR3 nucleotides: TGTGCCAGCAGTTACTCGACAGGGTATAATTCACCCCTCCACTTT. Protein: CASSYSTGYNSPLHF.

This clonotype was seen more than once but under ten times. Because the CDR3 is missing its conserved closing phenylalanine or tryptophan, this is likely a read error. J is TRBJ2-7 and V is TRBV9; 10 bases are shared with TRBD2. Trimming at V came to 0 bases and at J to 5 bases, leaving 11 bases not matched to a gene. The germline gives CDR1 SGDLS, CDR2 YYNGEE. The CDR3 is 17 residues long. The CDR3 region has the DNA TGTGCCAGCAGCGTAGAGTCGGCTAGCGGGGGTTATAACGAGCAGTACCTC. This sequence encodes CASSVESASGGYNEQYL.

This chain links TRBV12-3 or TRBV12-4 with TRBJ2-5; D may be TRBD2 (6 bases). The J call may be mistaken, given a closer DNA end match to TRBJ2-1. This CDR3 has 15 amino acids. The CDR3 DNA sequence: TGTGCCAGCAGCCCCCCGGGACTCTCGGACAATGAGCAGTTCTTC. Translated, it gives CASSPPGLSDNEQFF.

This clonotype was seen many times. The chain combines TRBV3-1 with TRBJ2-3, with a weak D call TRBD1 (7 bases). The J call may be in error: the DNA end matches TRBJ2-5 better. Germline CDR1 and CDR2: LGHDT and YNNKEL (reference sequence). This CDR3 has 12 amino acids. This CDR3 reads CASSPQGGTQYF. The CDR3 DNA sequence: TGTGCCAGCAGCCCGCAGGGGGGGACCCAGTACTTC.

The chain couples TRBV7-8 to TRBJ2-5; 7 bases agree with TRBD1. The J call is in doubt because the DNA end fits TRBJ2-7 better. The CDR3 extends over 15 amino acids. Per germline, CDR1 SGHVS and CDR2 FQNEAQ. The CDR3: CASSRKPGQANEQYF. CDR3 nucleotide sequence: TGTGCCAGCAGCCGCAAACCCGGACAGGCCAACGAGCAGTACTTC.

The sample holds a few counts of this clonotype. The V call is TRBV27, the J call TRBJ2-4, with TRBD1 as a possible D gene (6 bases). The CDR3 runs to 14 residues. Germline CDR1 is MNHEY and CDR2 is SMNVEV (reference sequence). V was pared by 8 bases and J by 4 bases, with 15 bases between. The CDR3 sequence: CASRSTGSKNIQYF. In DNA form, the CDR3 reads TGTGCCAGCCGGTCAACAGGGTCTAAAAACATTCAGTACTTC.

This clonotype was seen a few times. The chain has TRBV7-8 and TRBJ2-3; 8 bases align to TRBD1. The CDR3 has 17 amino acids. CDR1 and CDR2 from the germline V gene are SGHVS and FQNEAQ. V dropped 3 bases and J dropped 4; count of bases not matched to a gene: 12. As DNA, the CDR3 is TGTGCCAGCAGCTTCTTTATCGGGGGACAGGCGCCAGATACGCAGTATTTT. Its translation: CASSFFIGGQAPDTQYF.

This clonotype was detected only a few times. The chain has TRBV6-5 and TRBJ2-5; 9 positions match TRBD1. The DNA end favors TRBJ2-1, so the J call may be wrong. Germline V gene lookup returns CDR1 MNHEY and CDR2 SVGAGI. The CDR3 is 15 amino acids. The CDR3 reads CASSFAGTGYNEQFF. The CDR3 bases are TGTGCCAGCAGTTTTGCCGGGACAGGGTACAATGAGCAGTTCTTC.